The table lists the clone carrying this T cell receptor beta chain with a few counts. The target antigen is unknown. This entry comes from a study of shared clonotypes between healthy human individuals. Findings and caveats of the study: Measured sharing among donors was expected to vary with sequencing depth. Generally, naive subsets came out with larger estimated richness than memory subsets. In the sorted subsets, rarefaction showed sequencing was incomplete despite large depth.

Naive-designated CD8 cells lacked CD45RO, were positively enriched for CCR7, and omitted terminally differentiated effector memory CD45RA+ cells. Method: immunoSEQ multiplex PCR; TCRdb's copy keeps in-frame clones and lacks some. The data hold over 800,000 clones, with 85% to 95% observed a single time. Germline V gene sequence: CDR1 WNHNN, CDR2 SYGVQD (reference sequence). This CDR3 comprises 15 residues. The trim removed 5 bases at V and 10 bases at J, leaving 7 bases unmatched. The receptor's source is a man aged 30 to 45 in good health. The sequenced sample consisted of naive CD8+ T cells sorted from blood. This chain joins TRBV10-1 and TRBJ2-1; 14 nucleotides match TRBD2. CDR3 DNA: TGCGCCAGCAGTACATCGGGACTAGCGGGAGTCGAGCAGTTCTTC. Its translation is CASSTSGLAGVEQFF.